These 24 T cell receptor beta chains came from one sample sequenced in a study of glioma-infiltrating T cells. Amplification of TCR alpha and beta CDR3 regions from RNA used iRepertoire nested multiplex PCR. TCRdb reprocessed the multiplex PCR reads with MiXCR, giving one entry per CDR3 protein. Found here are some 22,000 distinct CDR3 sequences, just under 25% of them singletons; the top ten hold around 14%. The specimen sequenced was glioma tissue, nonneoplastic brain tissue, or PBMCs (not recorded which). The receptors originated from a human donor with low-grade glioma or glioblastoma, undergoing nonglioma brain surgery, or in good health (not recorded which).

The sample holds many counts of this clonotype. The V and J genes are TRBV6-6 and TRBJ2-3; possible D gene TRBD2, 6 bases. Trimming took 0 bases from V and 1 from J, leaving 8 bases between them. The CDR3 loop spans 15 amino acids. Germline assignment: CDR1 MNHNY and CDR2 SVGAGI (reference sequence). The CDR3: CASSYSWGGTDTQYF. The CDR3, as DNA: TGTGCCAGCAGTTACTCGTGGGGGGGCACAGATACGCAGTATTTT.

The sample holds a few counts of this clonotype. This chain uses TRBV18 with TRBJ1-3; D is unresolved. Germline V CDR1 and CDR2: KGHSH, LQKENI. CDR3 length equals 18 residues. The V end lost 2 bases, the J end lost 4 bases, and 21 bases lay between the germline ends. This CDR3 is CASSPFLNRGSEGNTIYF. In nucleotides, the CDR3 is TGTGCCAGCTCACCATTTCTGAATCGGGGATCGGAGGGAAACACCATATATTTT.

This clonotype was picked up many times. The chain links TRBV28 to TRBJ1-4; 7 nucleotides match TRBD1. The CDR3 loop spans 17 amino acids. V gave up 4 bases and J gave up 7 bases; unmatched junction bases: 15. The germline gives CDR1 MDHEN, CDR2 SYDVKM. CDR3 residues: CASSSYPTGREVEKLFF. In nucleotides, the CDR3 is TGTGCCAGCAGTTCCTATCCGACAGGGAGGGAAGTTGAAAAACTGTTTTTT.

This clonotype was recorded only once. The chain is built from TRBV12-5 and TRBJ2-2; 10 bases are shared with TRBD1. This CDR3 is 14 amino acids long. Germline values: CDR1 LGHNT, CDR2 FRNRAP. The V segment lost 8 bases and the J segment 6 bases; nucleotides outside the gene matches: 6. DNA for the CDR3: TGTGCTAGTCGGGGACAGGGGCATCCCGGGGAGCTGTTTTTT. Protein product: CASRGQGHPGELFF.

This clonotype was observed at least ten times. The chain combines TRBV6-6 with TRBJ2-7; TRBD1 matches 8 bases. The V gene end was trimmed by 2 bases and the J gene end by 0 bases; junction bases not matched to a gene: 0. This CDR3 is 14 amino acids long. From germline, CDR1 is MNHNY and CDR2 SVGAGI (reference sequence). The DNA of the CDR3 is TGTGCCAGCAGTTACGACAGGGGCTCCTACGAGCAGTACTTC. This codes for CASSYDRGSYEQYF.

This clonotype showed up many times. The rearrangement uses TRBV6-1 and TRBJ2-7; maybe TRBD2 (5 bases). V lost 8 bases, J lost 3 bases, and 17 bases lay in between. The germline V gene encodes CDR1 MNHNS and CDR2 SASEGT. The CDR3 is 14 amino acids. CDR3 in amino acids: CASGERPGFYEQYF. DNA for the CDR3: TGTGCCAGCGGGGAACGTCCGGGATTCTACGAGCAGTACTTC.

This clonotype was seen a few times. The chain combines TRBV4-3 with TRBJ2-1, with D uncertain. The CDR3 is made up of 15 amino acids. Germline CDR1 reads LGHNA; CDR2 reads YSLEER. The V and J ends lost 0 bases and 4 bases respectively, with 10 bases between them. In DNA, the CDR3 is TGCGCCAGCAGCCAAGATCGGACCAGTTACAATGAGCAGTTCTTC. Encoded protein: CASSQDRTSYNEQFF.

The chain links TRBV18 to TRBJ2-5; D is possibly TRBD2 (5 bases). Germline V CDR1 and CDR2: KGHSH, LQKENI. This CDR3 comprises 15 residues. V lost 3 bases to trimming and J lost 3 bases, with 14 bases between them. CDR3: CASSPPAAAEETQYF. The CDR3 nucleotides read TGTGCCAGCTCACCCCCCGCAGCGGCAGAAGAGACCCAGTACTTC.

This chain connects TRBV4-3 to TRBJ2-3; 11 positions match TRBD2. The CDR3 has 18 amino acids. The V and J ends lost 2 bases and 3 bases, in that order; junction bases with no gene match: 10. Germline V lookup: CDR1 LGHNA, CDR2 YSLEER. CDR3: CASSQRSTLAGGTDTQYF. The DNA of the CDR3 is TGCGCCAGCAGCCAAAGGAGCACGCTAGCGGGGGGTACAGATACGCAGTATTTT.

In its sample, this clonotype was seen many times. The chain has TRBV6-2 or TRBV6-3 and TRBJ2-5; 9 bases agree with TRBD2. This CDR3 is 14 amino acids long. Germline assignment: CDR1 MNHEY and CDR2 SVGEGT. V trimming: 0 bases; J trimming: 7 bases; junction bases outside the gene matches: 3. CDR3 loop: CASSYSTTSGTQYF. In DNA form, the CDR3 reads TGTGCCAGCAGTTACTCGACGACTAGCGGGACCCAGTACTTC.

The sample holds a few counts of this clonotype. The rearrangement uses TRBV11-2 and TRBJ1-2; 7 bases line up with TRBD1. The CDR3 length is 12 residues. Germline assignment: CDR1 SGHAT and CDR2 FQNNGV. V lost 3 bases, J lost 7 bases, and 2 bases stayed unmatched. In nucleotides, the CDR3 is TGTGCCAGCAGCTTGGGGGACAGTGGCTACACCTTC. It is translated as CASSLGDSGYTF.

This clonotype was observed at least ten times. CDR3 coding DNA: TGTGCCAGCAGTTTCCTGGGTAACTATGGCTACACCTTC. Protein product: CASSFLGNYGYTF. This chain joins TRBV28 and TRBJ1-2; no clear D gene. The CDR3 length is 13 residues. The germline V gene has CDR1 MDHEN and CDR2 SYDVKM. V shed 3 bases and J shed 1 base, with 6 bases lying between them.

This clonotype was detected ten times or more. This chain uses TRBV27 with TRBJ2-7; D is perhaps TRBD1 (7 bases). Germline V gene data show CDR1 as MNHEY and CDR2 as SMNVEV (reference sequence). This CDR3 has 15 amino acids. V was shortened by 1 base and J by 1 base, with 11 bases between the two germline ends. The CDR3 loop is CASSLLQGGSYEQYF. In DNA form, the CDR3 reads TGTGCCAGCAGTTTATTGCAGGGGGGATCCTACGAGCAGTACTTC.

This clonotype was observed at least ten times. DNA for the CDR3: TGTGCCGCCGCGAACAGGGGCGGTAGGAACACCGGGGAGCTGTTTTTT. This gives the protein CAAANRGGRNTGELFF. The chain couples TRBV27 to TRBJ2-2, with 7 nucleotides matching TRBD1. In germline, CDR1 is MNHEY, CDR2 SMNVEV (reference sequence). Trimming removed 11 bases from V and 1 base from J; junction bases left unmatched: 13. The CDR3 has 16 amino acids.

Points on this clonotype: A much larger clone lies one base from this, so it may be a read error. This chain uses TRBV2 with TRBJ1-1; D is unresolved. The CDR3 is made up of 13 amino acids. The V gene's germline CDR1 is SNHLY and CDR2 FYNNEI. The CDR3 protein is CASRVGLNTEGFF. The CDR3 bases are TGTGCCAGCAGGGTTGGGCTGAACACTGAAGGTTTCTTT. The whole variable domain, filled in from reference TRBV2 and TRBJ1-1, reads EPEVTQTPSHQVTQMGQEVILRCVPISNHLYFYWYRQILGQKVEFLVSFYNNEISEKSEIFDDQFSVERPDGSNFTLKIRSTKLEDSAMYFCASRVGLNTEGFFGQGTRLTVV.

A word on this clonotype: A much larger clone is a single base away; this may be a read error. This sequence joins TRBV19 and TRBJ1-2, with D unclear. CDR3 length equals 13 residues. Germline CDR1 is LNHDA and CDR2 is SQIVND (reference sequence). Trimming took 5 bases from V and 7 from J, leaving 14 bases between them. The CDR3 DNA follows: TGTGCCAGTAGTGCCCAGCTCGTGGGTGGCTACACCTTC. Translation: CASSAQLVGGYTF.

The CDR3 reads CASSPLVGQQETQYF. Here the CDR3 DNA reads TGTGCCAGCTCACCCCTCGTGGGACAACAAGAGACCCAGTACTTC. The chain combines TRBV18 with TRBJ2-5; a weak D match, TRBD1 (6 bases). The CDR3 runs 15 residues. CDR1 is KGHSH and CDR2 is LQKENI in the germline V gene. The V end was cut by 3 bases, the J end by 2 bases, with 13 bases between.

Regarding this clonotype: This CDR3 is missing its conserved last phenylalanine or tryptophan, likely due to a read error. This rearrangement joins TRBV5-1 to TRBJ1-1; 7 bases are shared with TRBD1. This CDR3 contains 12 residues. CDR1 and CDR2 from the germline V gene are SGHRS and YFSETQ. V dropped 6 bases and J dropped 5; count of bases not matched to a gene: 4. The CDR3 spells CASTAGGTEAFL. The CDR3 bases are TGCGCCAGCACGGCAGGGGGAACTGAAGCTTTCTTA.

This clonotype was seen many times. The gene calls are TRBV19 and TRBJ1-2; D unresolved. Germline assignment: CDR1 LNHDA and CDR2 SQIVND (reference sequence). V lost 6 bases and J 2 bases, leaving 7 bases between the germline ends. The CDR3 length is 12 residues. The CDR3 sequence: CASRGRNYGYTF. The CDR3, as DNA: TGTGCCAGTAGGGGCAGAAACTATGGCTACACCTTC. Combining the CDR3 with reference TRBV19 and TRBJ1-2 gives the whole variable domain DGGITQSPKYLFRKEGQNVTLSCEQNLNHDAMYWYRQDPGQGLRLIYYSQIVNDFQKGDIAEGYSVSREKKESFPLTVTSAQKNPTAFYLCASRGRNYGYTFGSGTRLTVV.

Notes on this clonotype: With a much larger clone just one base away, this may be a read error. The CDR3 DNA reads as TGTGCCAGCGGCTTAGCCAGGGGTAATACGCAGTATTTT. Its translation: CASGLARGNTQYF. The chain links TRBV7-2 to TRBJ2-3; perhaps TRBD1 as D (6 bases). The CDR3 loop spans 13 amino acids. The germline gives CDR1 SGHTA, CDR2 FQGNSA.

This clonotype was counted only a few times. V usage is TRBV11-2 and J usage is TRBJ1-1, with D unclear. Trimming left V 0 bases short and J 5 bases short, with 7 bases between. Germline CDR1 reads SGHAT; CDR2 reads FQNNGV. CDR3 length equals 13 residues. The CDR3 DNA follows: TGTGCCAGCAGCTTAGATCAATTGACTGAAGCTTTCTTT. It yields the protein CASSLDQLTEAFF.

This clonotype occurred once. This may stem from a read error, because a much larger clone lies one nucleotide away. The chain is built from TRBV7-8 and TRBJ2-1; the D is unclear. CDR1 and CDR2 (germline): SGHVS, FQNEAQ. The CDR3 has 12 amino acids. CDR3 amino acids: CAGSLELYEQFF. The DNA of the CDR3 is TGTGCCGGCAGCTTAGAGTTGTATGAGCAGTTCTTC.

This clonotype was seen only a few times. This chain uses TRBV2 with TRBJ1-1, with D tentatively TRBD1 (5 bases). The ends were cut back, 3 bases at V and 11 bases at J, with 19 bases in the middle. CDR1 and CDR2 from the germline V gene are SNHLY and FYNNEI. CDR3 size: 14 residues. The CDR3 spells CASSEGRALLSAFF. The CDR3 nucleotides are TGTGCCAGCAGTGAGGGCAGGGCTCTTCTGTCCGCTTTCTTT.

There are many counts of this clonotype. This may be a read error: a much more frequent sequence differs by one nucleotide. V is TRBV3-1 and J is TRBJ2-3; D is unresolved. CDR1 is LGHDT, CDR2 YNNKEL, per germline (reference sequence). The CDR3 sequence is 13 residues long. The CDR3 spells CAISQRTQDTQYF. The CDR3 DNA is TGTGCCATCAGCCAAAGGACCCAAGATACGCAGTATTTT.